One sample yielded the 15 T cell receptor beta chains listed below, sequenced in a study of CD8+ T cells in alopecia areata. Reverse transcription of extracted RNA yielded cDNA, which provided the sequencing template. Repertoires were generated with immunoSEQ multiplex PCR, while TCRdb's copy carries only in-frame clones and drops some. Of 160,000 or so clones detected, around 55% appear once; the ten largest clones hold less than 20%. The sample in question was CD8+ T cells sorted from blood, obtained at week 0. Receptor source: a human donor with alopecia areata.

J is TRBJ1-5 and V is TRBV29-1, with 9 positions matching TRBD1. V was pared by 5 bases and J by 1 base, with 3 bases of the junction left unmatched. Per germline, CDR1 SQVTM and CDR2 ANQGSEA. The CDR3 extends over 14 amino acids. CDR3 sequence: CSVLTGGSNQPQHF. Written as DNA, the CDR3 is TGCAGCGTTTTGACAGGGGGAAGCAATCAGCCCCAGCATTTT.

The V and J genes are TRBV13 and TRBJ2-1, with TRBD2 matching 9 bases. The CDR3 consists of 16 residues. Per germline, CDR1 PRHDT and CDR2 FYEKMQ (reference sequence). After removal of 1 base from V and 6 bases from J, the junction contained 7 bases not matched to a gene. CDR3 bases: TGTGCCAGCAGCTTAGTCCCGCGGGGGGGCCGCAATGAGCAGTTCTTC. Translation gives CASSLVPRGGRNEQFF.

The CDR3 DNA follows: TGTGCCAGCAGTGCGGGACCCCGGGACCACGAGCAGTACTTC. Its translation: CASSAGPRDHEQYF. V is TRBV2 and J is TRBJ2-7, with D possibly called TRBD1 or TRBD2 (5 bases each). The CDR3 consists of 14 residues. V was trimmed by 4 bases and J by 5 bases, leaving 15 bases between them. Germline loops: CDR1 SNHLY, CDR2 FYNNEI. Full variable domain (outside the CDR3, taken from reference TRBV2 and TRBJ2-7): EPEVTQTPSHQVTQMGQEVILRCVPISNHLYFYWYRQILGQKVEFLVSFYNNEISEKSEIFDDQFSVERPDGSNFTLKIRSTKLEDSAMYFCASSAGPRDHEQYFGPGTRLTVT.

This clone has just one count. The gene calls are TRBV30 and TRBJ1-1; possible D gene TRBD1, 6 bases. CDR1 and CDR2 from the germline V gene are GTSNPN and SVGIG (reference sequence). V was trimmed by 0 bases and J by 5 bases, leaving 10 bases between them. CDR3 size: 13 residues. CDR3 protein: CAWSVTRGTEAFF. CDR3 sequence (DNA): TGTGCCTGGAGTGTCACGAGGGGGACTGAAGCTTTCTTT.

Regarding this clone: Other DNA sequences in the same sample also yield this CDR3. The J gene is TRBJ2-3, the V gene TRBV30; the match to TRBD2 covers 7 bases. The germline V gene encodes CDR1 GTSNPN and CDR2 SVGIG (reference sequence). The CDR3 extends over 14 amino acids. After removal of 2 bases from V and 3 bases from J, the junction contained 5 bases not matched to a gene. CDR3 DNA sequence: TGTGCCTGGAGTCTGACGGGGGGTACAGATACGCAGTATTTT. It codes for CAWSLTGGTDTQYF.

This clone was seen a few times. This rearrangement joins TRBV11-2 to TRBJ2-7; D is unclear. Per germline, CDR1 SGHAT and CDR2 FQNNGV. V was pared by 4 bases and J by 5 bases, with 12 bases between. There are 13 residues in the CDR3. CDR3 in amino acids: CASSSSHSHEQYF. The CDR3 coding sequence is TGTGCCAGCAGCTCAAGTCATTCCCACGAGCAGTACTTC.

This clone showed up just a few times. The V call is TRBV6-6, the J call TRBJ1-6; 7 bases map to TRBD1. The V and J ends lost 0 bases and 7 bases, in that order; junction bases with no gene match: 3. CDR1 is MNHNY and CDR2 is SVGAGI in the germline V gene (reference sequence). This CDR3 has 15 residues. The CDR3 is CASSYSRQGNSPLHF. CDR3 DNA sequence: TGTGCCAGCAGTTACTCGCGACAGGGCAATTCACCCCTCCACTTT.

The chain uses TRBV5-1 and TRBJ2-1; D might be TRBD1 or TRBD2, each matching 5 bases. The germline CDR1 and CDR2 sequences are SGHRS and YFSETQ. V was shortened by 4 bases and J by 2 bases, with 13 bases between the two germline ends. CDR3 size: 15 residues. The CDR3 region has the DNA TGCGCCAGCAGCATAACCACGGGACCCTACAATGAGCAGTTCTTC. Translating gives CASSITTGPYNEQFF.

This chain connects TRBV29-1 to TRBJ2-2, with TRBD1 identical over 10 bases. The CDR3 runs to 14 residues. J gave up 7 bases and V 3 bases, and 5 bases lay outside the gene matches. Germline loops: CDR1 SQVTM, CDR2 ANQGSEA. The DNA for the CDR3 is TGCAGCGTTGAGGACAGGGGGGATATCGGGGAGCTGTTTTTT. It encodes CSVEDRGDIGELFF.

The J gene is TRBJ1-5, the V gene TRBV5-1, with TRBD1 matching 7 bases. From germline, CDR1 is SGHRS and CDR2 YFSETQ. The CDR3 length is 14 residues. The V segment lost 4 bases and the J segment 3 bases; nucleotides outside the gene matches: 4. DNA for the CDR3: TGCGCCAGCAGCCCGGGGACAGACAATCAGCCCCAGCATTTT. Protein product: CASSPGTDNQPQHF.

This clone was detected only a few times. The chain recombines TRBV29-1 with TRBJ1-1; possible D gene TRBD1, 6 bases. This CDR3 is 14 amino acids long. V was shortened by 3 bases and J by 0 bases, with 11 bases between the two germline ends. Germline V gene lookup returns CDR1 SQVTM and CDR2 ANQGSEA. CDR3 region: CSVDWGQVNTEAFF. The CDR3 DNA sequence: TGCAGCGTTGATTGGGGACAAGTGAACACTGAAGCTTTCTTT.

This clone was seen more than once but under ten times. The CDR3 nucleotides read TGCAGCGTTGAAGATCTTCGGGACAGACCGTACGAGCAGTACTTC. It is translated as CSVEDLRDRPYEQYF. The gene calls are TRBV29-1 and TRBJ2-7; 7 positions agree with TRBD1. The CDR3 extends over 15 amino acids. The V gene's germline CDR1 is SQVTM and CDR2 ANQGSEA. Trimming took 0 bases from V and 4 from J; bases not matched to a gene: 9.

The genes are TRBV4-3 and TRBJ2-2; tentative D call: TRBD2 (6 bases). In germline, CDR1 is LGHNA, CDR2 YSLEER. V lost 0 bases and J lost 6, with 17 bases in between. This CDR3 spans 17 amino acids. The CDR3 here is CASSQDQWASVAGELFF. CDR3 sequence (DNA): TGCGCCAGCAGCCAAGATCAATGGGCTAGCGTTGCCGGGGAGCTGTTTTTT.

The chain combines TRBV30 with TRBJ1-6; tentative D call: TRBD1 (6 bases). CDR3 length: 11 amino acids. Germline CDR1 GTSNPN, CDR2 SVGIG (reference sequence). Trimming left V 5 bases short and J 14 bases short, with 13 bases between. The CDR3 here is CAWRDIRTLHF. As DNA, the CDR3 is TGTGCCTGGCGGGACATTCGTACCCTCCACTTT.

V and J are TRBV29-1 and TRBJ2-1; 10 positions match TRBD1. The ends lost 8 bases at V and 3 bases at J; junction bases unmatched: 7. The CDR3 has 14 residues. In germline, CDR1 is SQVTM, CDR2 ANQGSEA. CDR3: CSHVGQGYYNEQFF. The CDR3 nucleotides read TGCAGCCATGTGGGACAGGGGTACTACAATGAGCAGTTCTTC.